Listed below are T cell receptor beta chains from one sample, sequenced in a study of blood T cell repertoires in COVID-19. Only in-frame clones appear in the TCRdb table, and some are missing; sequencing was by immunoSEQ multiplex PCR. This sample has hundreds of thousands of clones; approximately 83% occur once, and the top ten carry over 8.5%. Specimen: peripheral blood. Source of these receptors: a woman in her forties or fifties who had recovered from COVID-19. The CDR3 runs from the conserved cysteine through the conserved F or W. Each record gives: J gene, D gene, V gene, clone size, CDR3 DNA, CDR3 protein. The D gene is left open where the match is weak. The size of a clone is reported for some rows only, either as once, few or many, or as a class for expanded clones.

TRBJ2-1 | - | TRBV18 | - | TGTGCCAGCTCACCATTTACCTACAATGAGCAGTTCTTC | CASSPFTYNEQFF
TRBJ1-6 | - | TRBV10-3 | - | TGTGCCATCAGTGGTCTTGCAGGGGAGGGATCACCCCTCCACTTT | CAISGLAGEGSPLHF
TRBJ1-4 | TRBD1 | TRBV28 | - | TGTGCCAGCAGCCGCCCGGGGACAGGGGGAGGGGGGTATGAAAAACTGTTTTTT | CASSRPGTGGGGYEKLFF
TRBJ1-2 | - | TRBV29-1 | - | TGCAGCGTTGATTCGGGGGTTACTAACTATGGCTACACCTTC | CSVDSGVTNYGYTF
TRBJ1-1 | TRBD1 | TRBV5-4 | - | TGTGCCAGCAGCACCGACAGGGTCACTGAAGCTTTCTTT | CASSTDRVTEAFF
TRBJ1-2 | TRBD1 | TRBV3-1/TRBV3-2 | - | TGTGCCAGCAGCCCAGACGGGACAGGGGGCCGCTACACCTTC | CASSPDGTGGRYTF
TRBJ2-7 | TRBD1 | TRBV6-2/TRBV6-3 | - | TGTGCCAGCAGTTCCCGGACAGGCAGCTCCTACGAGCAGTACTTC | CASSSRTGSSYEQYF
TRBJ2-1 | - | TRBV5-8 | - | TGTGCCAGCAGCCCATCAAAATTTACAGGGTCCCACAATGAGCAGTTCTTC | CASSPSKFTGSHNEQFF
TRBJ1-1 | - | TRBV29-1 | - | TGCAGCGTTGGCCCAGGGACTTTGAACACTGAAGCTTTCTTT | CSVGPGTLNTEAFF
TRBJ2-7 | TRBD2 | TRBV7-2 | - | TGTGCCAGCAGCCAAGGACTAGCGGGAGGCTCGTACGAGCAGTACTTC | CASSQGLAGGSYEQYF
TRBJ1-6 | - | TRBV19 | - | TGTGCCAGTAGGATCTTACCCACAGGGCGGTCACCCCTCCACTTT | CASRILPTGRSPLHF
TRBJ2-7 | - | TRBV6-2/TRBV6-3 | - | TGTGCCAGCAGTTACGCGCCTCGAGATCTGTACGAGCAGTACTTC | CASSYAPRDLYEQYF
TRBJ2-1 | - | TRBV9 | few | TGTGCCAGCAGCTTAGGCGGGCGGGGAAACTACAATGAGCAGTTCTTC | CASSLGGRGNYNEQFF
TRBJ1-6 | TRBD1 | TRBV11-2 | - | TGTGCCAGCAGCTCCGGGACAGGGGCCTCACCCCTCCACTTT | CASSSGTGASPLHF
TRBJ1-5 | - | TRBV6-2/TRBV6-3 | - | TGTGCCAGCAGCCCGGAGGTGTTTAATCAGCCCCAGCATTTT | CASSPEVFNQPQHF
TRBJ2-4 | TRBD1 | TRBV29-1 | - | TGCAGCGTTGAGGGCAGGGGGCCCTACAAAAACATTCAGTACTTC | CSVEGRGPYKNIQYF
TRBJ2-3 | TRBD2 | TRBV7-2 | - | TGTGCCAGCAGCTTAGTTGCGGGAGGAGATACGCAGTATTTT | CASSLVAGGDTQYF
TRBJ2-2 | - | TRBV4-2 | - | TGTGCCAGCACCCGAGGGCAGGGGGGTGCCGGGGAGCTGTTTTTT | CASTRGQGGAGELFF
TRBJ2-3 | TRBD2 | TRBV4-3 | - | TGCGCCAGCAGCCAAGCCTCACTAGCGGGAGGCACAGATACGCAGTATTTT | CASSQASLAGGTDTQYF
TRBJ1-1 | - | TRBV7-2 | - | TGTGCCAGCAGCTTCGGGAGACTGAACACTGAAGCTTTCTTT | CASSFGRLNTEAFF
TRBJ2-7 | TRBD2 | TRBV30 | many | TGTGCCTGGAGCCCCCTAGCGGGAGTGCACTACGAGCAGTACTTC | CAWSPLAGVHYEQYF
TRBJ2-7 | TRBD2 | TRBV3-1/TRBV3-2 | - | TGTGCCAGCAGCGCCTCGGGGGCGGGGGGCCGACACGAGCAGTACTTC | CASSASGAGGRHEQYF
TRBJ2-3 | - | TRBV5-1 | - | TGCGCCAGCAGCCTCTTTCAGTCCGGCACAGATACGCAGTATTTT | CASSLFQSGTDTQYF
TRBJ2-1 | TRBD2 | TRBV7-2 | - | TGTGCCAGCAGCTTAGTTACTAGCGGGAGGGCCACTGAGCAGTTCTTC | CASSLVTSGRATEQFF